Listed below are T cell receptor beta chains from one sample, sequenced in a study of cytomegalovirus exposure and HLA in healthy donors. Repertoires were generated with immunoSEQ multiplex PCR, while TCRdb's copy carries only in-frame clones and drops some. The table shows 150,000 to 200,000 clones, with 80% occurring only once. Sequencing used PBMCs. The receptors were sampled from a man younger than 30 in good health and CMV-seropositive. The CDR3 runs from the conserved cysteine through the conserved F or W. D genes are given only for firm matches. Some rows have no size entry. The others give once, few or many, or a class for an expanded clone.

v_gene	j_gene	abundance	d_gene	CDR3aa	CDR3nt
TRBV2	TRBJ1-2	few	NA	CASIGTLGYYGYTF	TGTGCCAGCATAGGAACACTAGGGTACTATGGCTACACCTTC
TRBV11-2	TRBJ1-1	NA	TRBD1	CASSLGQGATEAFF	TGTGCCAGCAGCTTAGGACAGGGGGCCACTGAAGCTTTCTTT
TRBV6-5	TRBJ1-5	NA	NA	CASSYRGAAQPQHF	TGTGCCAGCAGTTACCGGGGGGCGGCTCAGCCCCAGCATTTT
TRBV6-5	TRBJ2-7	once	NA	CASSYSRRSYEQYF	TGTGCCAGCAGTTACTCGCGGCGGAGCTACGAGCAGTACTTC
TRBV4-1	TRBJ2-7	NA	NA	CASSQTDSYEQYF	TGCGCCAGCAGCCAAACAGACTCCTACGAGCAGTACTTC
TRBV10-3	TRBJ1-5	NA	NA	CAISESKGNQPQHF	TGTGCCATCAGTGAGTCCAAGGGGAACCAGCCCCAGCATTTT
TRBV5-8	TRBJ2-1	NA	NA	CASSALGGREQFF	TGTGCCAGCAGCGCCCTAGGAGGTCGGGAACAGTTCTTC
TRBV19	TRBJ2-6	NA	NA	CASSMRVGALSGANVLTF	TGTGCCAGTAGTATGAGAGTGGGGGCCCTATCTGGGGCCAACGTCCTGACTTTC
TRBV6-6	TRBJ2-5	NA	NA	CASSYFAAGQETQYF	TGTGCCAGCAGTTACTTCGCCGCAGGCCAAGAGACCCAGTACTTC
TRBV6-5	TRBJ2-2	NA	NA	CASSYFRGTGELFF	TGTGCCAGCAGTTACTTCCGGGGGACCGGGGAGCTGTTTTTT
TRBV27	TRBJ2-7	NA	NA	CASRPYGSSYEQYF	TGTGCCAGCAGACCCTACGGGAGCTCCTACGAGCAGTACTTC
TRBV13	TRBJ2-7	NA	TRBD1	CASSSGQGYEQYF	TGTGCCAGCAGCTCCGGACAGGGCTACGAGCAGTACTTC
TRBV29-1	TRBJ1-1	NA	TRBD1	CSVGGQERTEAFF	TGCAGCGTTGGGGGACAGGAGAGGACTGAAGCTTTCTTT
TRBV6-5	TRBJ2-7	NA	NA	CASRPQGFVPYEQYF	TGTGCCAGCAGGCCGCAGGGGTTTGTACCCTACGAGCAGTACTTC
TRBV27	TRBJ2-7	NA	TRBD2	CASSFGGGSYEQYF	TGTGCCAGCAGTTTTGGGGGGGGTAGCTACGAGCAGTACTTC
TRBV28	TRBJ2-1	NA	TRBD2	CASSYTQRDPRGSNEQFF	TGTGCCAGCAGTTATACCCAACGGGACCCCCGCGGGAGCAATGAGCAGTTCTTC
TRBV5-1	TRBJ1-4	NA	TRBD1	CASSSQGAGDEKLFF	TGCGCCAGCAGCTCACAGGGGGCCGGTGATGAAAAACTGTTTTTT
TRBV11-2	TRBJ2-5	NA	TRBD1	CASSSRDSMETQYF	TGTGCCAGCAGCTCTAGGGACAGTATGGAGACCCAGTACTTC
TRBV4-1	TRBJ1-4	NA	NA	CASSQVRLEKLFF	TGCGCCAGCAGCCAAGTGAGGCTCGAAAAACTGTTTTTT
TRBV19	TRBJ2-7	once	NA	CASSPSDTFSYEQYF	TGTGCCAGTAGTCCTTCGGACACTTTCTCCTACGAGCAGTACTTC
TRBV7-9	TRBJ2-7	NA	TRBD1	CASSFRGLYEQYF	TGTGCCAGCAGCTTTAGGGGGCTCTACGAGCAGTACTTC
TRBV4-1	TRBJ2-7	NA	TRBD2	CASSHPPGLVPYEQYF	TGCGCCAGCAGCCACCCTCCGGGACTAGTCCCCTACGAGCAGTACTTC
TRBV19	TRBJ1-5	NA	NA	CASSIRDLGNQPQHF	TGTGCCAGTAGTATCCGGGACTTAGGCAATCAGCCCCAGCATTTT
TRBV11-1	TRBJ2-2	NA	TRBD2	CASSLELAGEVTGELFF	TGTGCCAGCAGCTTAGAGTTAGCGGGAGAGGTCACCGGGGAGCTGTTTTTT
TRBV28	TRBJ2-2	NA	TRBD2	CASSFAGLADTGELFF	TGTGCCAGCAGTTTTGCTGGACTAGCGGACACCGGGGAGCTGTTTTTT
TRBV27	TRBJ1-1	NA	NA	CASRVRGSTEAFF	TGTGCCAGCAGAGTCAGGGGTTCCACTGAAGCTTTCTTT
TRBV7-9	TRBJ1-4	few	NA	CALGQINEKLFF	TGTGCCCTCGGACAGATTAATGAAAAACTGTTTTTT
TRBV9	TRBJ2-1	NA	TRBD1	CASSVGQGAYNEQFF	TGTGCCAGCAGCGTGGGGCAGGGGGCATACAATGAGCAGTTCTTC
TRBV18	TRBJ2-5	NA	NA	CASSPLAETQYF	TGTGCCAGCTCACCCTTGGCTGAGACCCAGTACTTC
TRBV7-2	TRBJ2-1	NA	TRBD2	CASSLLGGYSYNEQFF	TGTGCCAGCAGCCTCCTGGGGGGGTACTCCTACAATGAGCAGTTCTTC
TRBV6-6	TRBJ1-2	NA	TRBD1	CASSNRTGIYYGYTF	TGTGCCAGCAGTAACCGGACAGGGATTTACTATGGCTACACCTTC
TRBV4-2	TRBJ2-7	NA	TRBD1	CASSQGDRVREQYF	TGTGCCAGCAGCCAAGGGGACAGGGTGCGCGAGCAGTACTTC
TRBV7-2	TRBJ1-2	NA	NA	CASSFFSGGEGGYTF	TGTGCCAGCAGCTTTTTTAGCGGGGGCGAAGGAGGCTACACCTTC